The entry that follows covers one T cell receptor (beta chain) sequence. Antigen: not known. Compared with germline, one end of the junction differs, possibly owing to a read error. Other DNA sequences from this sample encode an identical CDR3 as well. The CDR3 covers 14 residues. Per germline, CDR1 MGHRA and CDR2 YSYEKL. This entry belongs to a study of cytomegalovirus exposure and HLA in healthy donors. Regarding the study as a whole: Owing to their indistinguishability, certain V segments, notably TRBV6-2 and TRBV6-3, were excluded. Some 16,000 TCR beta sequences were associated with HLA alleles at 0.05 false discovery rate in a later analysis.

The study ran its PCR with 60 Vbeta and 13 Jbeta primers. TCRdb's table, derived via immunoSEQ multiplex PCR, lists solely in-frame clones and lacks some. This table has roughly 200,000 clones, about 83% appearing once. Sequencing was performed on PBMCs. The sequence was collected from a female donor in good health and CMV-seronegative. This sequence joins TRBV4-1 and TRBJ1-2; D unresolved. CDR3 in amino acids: CASSPELLNYGYTF. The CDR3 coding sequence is TGTGCCAGCAGCCCCGAACTTCTTAACTATGGCTACACCTTC.